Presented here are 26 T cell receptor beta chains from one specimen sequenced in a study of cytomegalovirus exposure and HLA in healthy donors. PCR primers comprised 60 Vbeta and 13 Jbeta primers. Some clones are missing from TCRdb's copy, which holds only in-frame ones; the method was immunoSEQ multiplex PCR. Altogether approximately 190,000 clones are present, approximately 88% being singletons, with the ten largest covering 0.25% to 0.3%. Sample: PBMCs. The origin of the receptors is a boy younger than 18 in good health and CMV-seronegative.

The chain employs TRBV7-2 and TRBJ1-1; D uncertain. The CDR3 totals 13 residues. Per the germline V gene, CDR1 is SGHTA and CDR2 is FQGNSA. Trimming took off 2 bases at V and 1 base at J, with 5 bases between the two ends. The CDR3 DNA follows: TGTGCCAGCAGCTTATACGGGAACACTGAAGCTTTCTTT. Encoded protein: CASSLYGNTEAFF. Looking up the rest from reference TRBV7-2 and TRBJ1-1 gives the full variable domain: GAGVSQSPSNKVTEKGKDVELRCDPISGHTALYWYRQSLGQGLEFLIYFQGNSAPDKSGLPSDRFSAERTGGSVSTLTIQRTQQEDSAVYLCASSLYGNTEAFFGQGTRLTVV.

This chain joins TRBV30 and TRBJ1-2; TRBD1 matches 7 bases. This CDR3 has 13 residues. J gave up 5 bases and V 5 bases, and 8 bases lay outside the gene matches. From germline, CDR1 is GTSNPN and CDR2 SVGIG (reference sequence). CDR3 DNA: TGTGCCTGGGGCCGGGACAGACCTTATGGCTACACCTTC. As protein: CAWGRDRPYGYTF.

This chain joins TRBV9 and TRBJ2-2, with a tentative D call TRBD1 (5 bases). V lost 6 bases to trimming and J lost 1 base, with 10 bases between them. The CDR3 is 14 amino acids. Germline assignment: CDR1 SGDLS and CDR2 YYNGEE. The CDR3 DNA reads TGTGCCAGCAAGGGGTTATTGAACACCGGGGAGCTGTTTTTT. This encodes CASKGLLNTGELFF.

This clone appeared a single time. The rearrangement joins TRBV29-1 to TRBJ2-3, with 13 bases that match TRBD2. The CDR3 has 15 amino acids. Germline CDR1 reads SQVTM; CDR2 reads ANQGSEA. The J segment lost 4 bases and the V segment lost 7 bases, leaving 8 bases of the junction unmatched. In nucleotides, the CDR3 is TGCAGCGCCTCGGGACTAGCGGGATTGTCAGATACGCAGTATTTT. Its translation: CSASGLAGLSDTQYF.

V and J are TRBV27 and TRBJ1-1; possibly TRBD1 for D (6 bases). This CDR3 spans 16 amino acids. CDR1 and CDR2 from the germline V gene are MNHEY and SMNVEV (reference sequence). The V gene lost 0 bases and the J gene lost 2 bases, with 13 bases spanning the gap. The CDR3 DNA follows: TGTGCCAGCAGTTTATCCCGCAGGGGCGGTAACACTGAAGCTTTCTTT. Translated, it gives CASSLSRRGGNTEAFF.

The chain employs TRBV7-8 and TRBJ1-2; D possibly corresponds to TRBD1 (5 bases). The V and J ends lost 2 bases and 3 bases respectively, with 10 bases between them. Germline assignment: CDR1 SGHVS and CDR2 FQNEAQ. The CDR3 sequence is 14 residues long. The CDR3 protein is CASSLLGGDYGYTF. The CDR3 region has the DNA TGTGCCAGCAGCTTACTGGGGGGAGACTATGGCTACACCTTC.

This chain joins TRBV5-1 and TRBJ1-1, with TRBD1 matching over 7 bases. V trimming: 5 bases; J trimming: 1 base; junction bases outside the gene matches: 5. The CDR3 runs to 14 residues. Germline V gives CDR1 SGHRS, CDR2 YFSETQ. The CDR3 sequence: CASSNYRGNTEAFF. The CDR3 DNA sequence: TGCGCCAGCAGTAATTACAGGGGGAACACTGAAGCTTTCTTT.

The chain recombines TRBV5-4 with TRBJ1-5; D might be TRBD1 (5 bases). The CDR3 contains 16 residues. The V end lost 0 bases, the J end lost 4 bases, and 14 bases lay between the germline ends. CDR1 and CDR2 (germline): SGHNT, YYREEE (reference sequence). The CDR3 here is CASSLDGDLGNQPQHF. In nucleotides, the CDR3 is TGTGCCAGCAGCTTGGATGGGGACTTGGGGAATCAGCCCCAGCATTTT. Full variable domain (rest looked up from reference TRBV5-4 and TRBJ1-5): ETGVTQSPTHLIKTRGQQVTLRCSSQSGHNTVSWYQQALGQGPQFIFQYYREEENGRGNFPPRFSGLQFPNYSSELNVNALELDDSALYLCASSLDGDLGNQPQHFGDGTRLSIL.

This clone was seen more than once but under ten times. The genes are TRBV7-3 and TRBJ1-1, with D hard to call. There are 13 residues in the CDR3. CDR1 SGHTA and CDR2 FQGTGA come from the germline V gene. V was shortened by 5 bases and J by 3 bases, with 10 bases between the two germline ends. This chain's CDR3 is CASSPGGYTEAFF. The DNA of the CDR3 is TGTGCCAGCAGCCCCGGCGGATACACTGAAGCTTTCTTT.

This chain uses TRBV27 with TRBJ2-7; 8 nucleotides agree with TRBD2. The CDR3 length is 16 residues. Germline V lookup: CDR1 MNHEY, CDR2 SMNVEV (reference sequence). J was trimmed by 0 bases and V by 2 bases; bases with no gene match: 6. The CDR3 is CASSLGLAGPSYEQYF. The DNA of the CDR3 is TGTGCCAGCAGTTTAGGGTTAGCGGGGCCCTCCTACGAGCAGTACTTC.

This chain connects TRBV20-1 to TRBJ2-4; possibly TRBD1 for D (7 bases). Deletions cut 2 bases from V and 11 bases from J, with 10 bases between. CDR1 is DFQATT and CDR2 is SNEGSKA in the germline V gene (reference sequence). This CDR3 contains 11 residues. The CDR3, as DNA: TGCAGTGCTAGATCAGGGGGGCTTCAGTACTTC. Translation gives CSARSGGLQYF.

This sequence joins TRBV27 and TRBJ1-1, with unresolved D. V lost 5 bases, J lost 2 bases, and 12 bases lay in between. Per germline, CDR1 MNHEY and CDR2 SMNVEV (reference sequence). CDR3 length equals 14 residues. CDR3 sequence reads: CASSPGSINTEAFF. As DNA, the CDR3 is TGTGCCAGCAGTCCCGGGTCGATAAACACTGAAGCTTTCTTT.

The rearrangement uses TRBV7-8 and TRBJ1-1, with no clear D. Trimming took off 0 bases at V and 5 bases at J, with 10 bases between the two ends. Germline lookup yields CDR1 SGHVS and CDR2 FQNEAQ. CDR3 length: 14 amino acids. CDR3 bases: TGTGCCAGCAGCTTAGCGCTAGGCAGTACTGAAGCTTTCTTT. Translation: CASSLALGSTEAFF.

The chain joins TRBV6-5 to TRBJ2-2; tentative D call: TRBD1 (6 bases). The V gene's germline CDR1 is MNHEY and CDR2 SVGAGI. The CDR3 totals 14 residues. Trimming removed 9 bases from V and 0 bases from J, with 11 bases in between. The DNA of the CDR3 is TGTGCCAGTAAGGGGACAACGAACACCGGGGAGCTGTTTTTT. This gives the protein CASKGTTNTGELFF.

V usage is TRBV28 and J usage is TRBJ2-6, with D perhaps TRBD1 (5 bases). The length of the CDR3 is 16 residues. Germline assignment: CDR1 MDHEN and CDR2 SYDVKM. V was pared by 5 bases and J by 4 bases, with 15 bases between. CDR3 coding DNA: TGTGCCAGCAGTGACAGCTCTCTGACCGGGGCCAACGTCCTGACTTTC. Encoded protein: CASSDSSLTGANVLTF.

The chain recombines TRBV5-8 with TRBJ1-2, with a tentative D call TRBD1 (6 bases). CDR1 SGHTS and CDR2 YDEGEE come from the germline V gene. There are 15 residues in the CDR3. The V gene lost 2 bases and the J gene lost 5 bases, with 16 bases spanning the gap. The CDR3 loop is CASSFRRQVAYGYTF. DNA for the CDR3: TGTGCCAGCAGCTTTCGGCGACAGGTGGCGTATGGCTACACCTTC.

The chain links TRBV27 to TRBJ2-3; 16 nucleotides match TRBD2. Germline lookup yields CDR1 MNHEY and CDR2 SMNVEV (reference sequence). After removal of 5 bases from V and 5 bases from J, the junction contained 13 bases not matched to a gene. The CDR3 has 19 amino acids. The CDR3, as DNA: TGTGCCAGCAGTGGCACCGGGACTAGCGGGGGGGCGAACAGAGATACGCAGTATTTT. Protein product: CASSGTGTSGGANRDTQYF.

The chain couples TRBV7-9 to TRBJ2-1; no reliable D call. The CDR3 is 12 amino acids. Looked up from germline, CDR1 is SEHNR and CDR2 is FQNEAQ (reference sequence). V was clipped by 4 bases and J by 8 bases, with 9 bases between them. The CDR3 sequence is CASSSLGDEQFF. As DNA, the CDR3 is TGTGCCAGCAGCTCACTGGGCGATGAGCAGTTCTTC.

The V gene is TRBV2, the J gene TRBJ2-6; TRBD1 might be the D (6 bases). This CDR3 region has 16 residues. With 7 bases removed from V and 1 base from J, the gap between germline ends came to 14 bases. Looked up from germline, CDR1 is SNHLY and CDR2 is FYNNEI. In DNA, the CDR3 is TGTGCCAGCAAGACAGGCCGAATTTCTGGGGCCAACGTCCTGACTTTC. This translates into CASKTGRISGANVLTF.

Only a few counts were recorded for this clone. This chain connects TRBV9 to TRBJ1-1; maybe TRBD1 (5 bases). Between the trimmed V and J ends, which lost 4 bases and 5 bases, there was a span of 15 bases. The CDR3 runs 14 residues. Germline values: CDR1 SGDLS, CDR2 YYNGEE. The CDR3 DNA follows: TGTGCCAGCAGCCCCGGGGACTTTCTGACTGAAGCTTTCTTT. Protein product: CASSPGDFLTEAFF. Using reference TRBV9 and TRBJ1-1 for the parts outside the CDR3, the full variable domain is DSGVTQTPKHLITATGQRVTLRCSPRSGDLSVYWYQQSLDQGLQFLIQYYNGEERAKGNILERFSAQQFPDLHSELNLSSLELGDSALYFCASSPGDFLTEAFFGQGTRLTVV.

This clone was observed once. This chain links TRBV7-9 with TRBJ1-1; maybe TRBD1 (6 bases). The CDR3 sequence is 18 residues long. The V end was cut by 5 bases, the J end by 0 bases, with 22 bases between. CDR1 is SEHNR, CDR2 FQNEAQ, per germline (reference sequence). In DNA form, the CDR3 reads TGTGCCAGCAGCCTTCCGACACGAGGGGGTTCGATGAACACTGAAGCTTTCTTT. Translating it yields CASSLPTRGGSMNTEAFF.

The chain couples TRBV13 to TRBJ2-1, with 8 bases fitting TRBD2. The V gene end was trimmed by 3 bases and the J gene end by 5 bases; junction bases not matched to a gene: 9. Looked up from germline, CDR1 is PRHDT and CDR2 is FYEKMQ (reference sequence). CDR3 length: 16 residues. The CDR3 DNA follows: TGTGCCAGCAGCTTCGGGACTAGTATGCCCCACAATGAGCAGTTCTTC. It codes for CASSFGTSMPHNEQFF.

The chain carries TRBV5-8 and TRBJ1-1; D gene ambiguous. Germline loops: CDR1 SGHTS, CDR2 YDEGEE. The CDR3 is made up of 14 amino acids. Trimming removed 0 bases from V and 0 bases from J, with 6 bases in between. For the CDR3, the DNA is TGTGCCAGCAGCTTGGTAGACATGAACACTGAAGCTTTCTTT. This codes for CASSLVDMNTEAFF.

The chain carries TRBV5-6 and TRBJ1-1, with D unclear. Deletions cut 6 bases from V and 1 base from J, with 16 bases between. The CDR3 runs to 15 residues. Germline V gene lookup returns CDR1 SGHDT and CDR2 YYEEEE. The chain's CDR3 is CASKKGRAGNTEAFF. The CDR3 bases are TGTGCCAGCAAAAAAGGACGGGCGGGGAACACTGAAGCTTTCTTT.

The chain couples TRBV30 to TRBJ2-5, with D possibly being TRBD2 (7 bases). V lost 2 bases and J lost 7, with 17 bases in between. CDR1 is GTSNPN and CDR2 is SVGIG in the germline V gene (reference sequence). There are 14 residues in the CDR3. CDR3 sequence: CAWSSPGGARTQYF. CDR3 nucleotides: TGTGCCTGGAGTTCACCGGGGGGCGCGCGGACCCAGTACTTC.

The CDR3 sequence is CASSTRQDSYNEQFF. CDR3 DNA: TGTGCCAGCAGCACACGACAGGACTCCTACAATGAGCAGTTCTTC. The chain carries TRBV5-6 and TRBJ2-1; D is possibly TRBD1 (6 bases). The CDR3 loop spans 15 amino acids. V was clipped by 4 bases and J by 0 bases, with 11 bases between them. The germline gives CDR1 SGHDT, CDR2 YYEEEE.